Listed here are 28 T cell receptor beta chains from one sample, sequenced in a study of T cell responses to AZD1222 COVID-19 vaccine. Libraries were prepared by immunoSEQ multiplex PCR; TCRdb keeps only in-frame clonotypes and omits some of them. The sample lists more than 90,000 clones, over 75% occurring once. Specimen: peripheral blood, collected 28 days after the second AZD1222 dose. These receptor sequences come from an adult who received the AZD1222 COVID-19 vaccine.

This clone was seen a single time. The V gene is TRBV2, the J gene TRBJ1-1, with 7 bases matching TRBD1. The CDR3 length is 12 residues. The germline V gene has CDR1 SNHLY and CDR2 FYNNEI. V gave up 7 bases and J gave up 11 bases; unmatched junction bases: 10. The CDR3 sequence: CASNGRGQGAFF. The CDR3 coding sequence is TGTGCCAGCAATGGGAGGGGGCAGGGGGCTTTCTTT.

This sequence joins TRBV28 and TRBJ2-3; D call uncertain. Trimming took off 2 bases at V and 6 bases at J, with 6 bases between the two ends. The CDR3 is 12 residues long. Germline loops: CDR1 MDHEN, CDR2 SYDVKM. CDR3 coding DNA: TGTGCCAGCAGTTTACCGAGGGATACGCAGTATTTT. Its translation is CASSLPRDTQYF.

The chain employs TRBV6-5 and TRBJ1-1; D is perhaps TRBD1 (5 bases). From germline, CDR1 is MNHEY and CDR2 SVGAGI. V was cut by 7 bases and J by 1 base, with 10 bases left in between. The CDR3 length is 13 residues. The CDR3, as DNA: TGTGCCAGCATTCAGGGCCGGAACACTGAAGCTTTCTTT. Residues: CASIQGRNTEAFF.

J is TRBJ2-2 and V is TRBV7-9; D possibly corresponds to TRBD1 (5 bases). This CDR3 contains 14 residues. The V and J ends lost 5 bases and 3 bases respectively, with 10 bases between them. The germline V gene encodes CDR1 SEHNR and CDR2 FQNEAQ (reference sequence). CDR3 DNA: TGTGCCAGCAGCGGACAAGCTTACACCGGGGAGCTGTTTTTT. Translating it yields CASSGQAYTGELFF.

This clone was seen only once. CDR3: CASMWVSYEQFF. As DNA, the CDR3 is TGTGCCAGCATGTGGGTATCCTATGAGCAGTTCTTC. This chain links TRBV2 with TRBJ2-1; D unclear. CDR3 length: 12 residues. Germline CDR1 is SNHLY and CDR2 is FYNNEI. Between the trimmed V and J ends, which lost 7 bases and 8 bases, there was a span of 12 bases.

The rearrangement uses TRBV12-3 or TRBV12-4 and TRBJ2-4; no clear D. This CDR3 contains 11 residues. V was cut by 2 bases and J by 10 bases, with 6 bases left in between. The CDR3 DNA reads TGTGCCAGCAGTTTACGGTCAATTCAGTACTTC. This translates into CASSLRSIQYF.

The chain joins TRBV5-1 to TRBJ2-7, with TRBD1 matching 9 bases. CDR3 length: 14 amino acids. Germline CDR1 reads SGHRS; CDR2 reads YFSETQ. The V and J ends lost 4 bases and 5 bases, in that order; junction bases with no gene match: 7. Written as DNA, the CDR3 is TGCGCCAGCAGCCGAGGGACAGGGTACGACGAGCAGTACTTC. This codes for CASSRGTGYDEQYF. Full variable domain (outside the CDR3, taken from reference TRBV5-1 and TRBJ2-7): KAGVTQTPRYLIKTRGQQVTLSCSPISGHRSVSWYQQTPGQGLQFLFEYFSETQRNKGNFPGRFSGRQFSNSRSEMNVSTLELGDSALYLCASSRGTGYDEQYFGPGTRLTVT.

This sequence joins TRBV6-1 and TRBJ1-5; D gene unclear. The V end lost 2 bases, the J end lost 5 bases, and 10 bases lay between the germline ends. The CDR3 runs to 14 residues. Germline loops: CDR1 MNHNS, CDR2 SASEGT. CDR3 protein: CASSEKRTDQPQHF. The CDR3 DNA reads TGTGCCAGCAGTGAAAAACGGACTGATCAGCCCCAGCATTTT.

The rearrangement uses TRBV6-2 or TRBV6-3 and TRBJ2-2; D unclear. The length of the CDR3 is 17 residues. Germline CDR1 and CDR2: MNHEY and SVGEGT. Deletions cut 0 bases from V and 1 base from J, with 12 bases between. CDR3 sequence (DNA): TGTGCCAGCAGTTACTCGACCCACGGAAGGAACACCGGGGAGCTGTTTTTT. This encodes CASSYSTHGRNTGELFF.

The chain combines TRBV2 with TRBJ2-7; 13 bases are shared with TRBD2. Trimming cost V 6 bases and J 5 bases; bases outside gene matches: 16. Germline values: CDR1 SNHLY, CDR2 FYNNEI. CDR3 length equals 18 residues. The CDR3 spells CASSASGLAGPFGDEQYF. The CDR3 region has the DNA TGTGCCAGCAGCGCCTCGGGACTAGCGGGACCTTTCGGCGACGAGCAGTACTTC.

The rearrangement joins TRBV4-3 to TRBJ2-2, with 12 bases identical to TRBD2. This CDR3 is 16 amino acids long. Germline values: CDR1 LGHNA, CDR2 YSLEER. V shed 2 bases, J shed 6 bases, and the junction held 4 bases outside the gene matches. The DNA for the CDR3 is TGCGCCAGCAGCCAAAGACTAGCGGGAGTGGCCGGGGAGCTGTTTTTT. This sequence encodes CASSQRLAGVAGELFF.

The J gene is TRBJ1-1, the V gene TRBV3-1 (or the pseudogene TRBV3-2), with 7 bases that match TRBD1. This CDR3 region has 13 residues. V lost 6 bases to trimming and J lost 5 bases; unmatched junction nucleotides: 6. Germline CDR1 LGHDT, CDR2 YNNKEL (reference sequence). The CDR3: CASRSGGGTEAFF. The CDR3 DNA sequence: TGTGCCAGCAGATCAGGGGGAGGGACTGAAGCTTTCTTT.

This chain joins TRBV4-1 and TRBJ2-7, with D possibly matching TRBD1 (6 bases). Germline CDR1 MGHRA, CDR2 YSYEKL. V was shortened by 2 bases and J by 0 bases, with 20 bases between the two germline ends. The CDR3 is 18 residues long. CDR3 region: CASSQRPRGRGPSYEQYF. CDR3 nucleotides: TGCGCCAGCAGCCAAAGGCCGAGGGGCAGGGGACCCTCCTACGAGCAGTACTTC.

This clone was recorded once. The chain joins TRBV12-3 or TRBV12-4 to TRBJ1-5, with D possibly matching TRBD1 (5 bases). Trimming took off 5 bases at V and 7 bases at J, with 9 bases between the two ends. The CDR3 extends over 12 amino acids. The CDR3 spells CASSKGRQPQHF. The CDR3 region has the DNA TGTGCCAGCAGTAAGGGGCGACAGCCCCAGCATTTT.

The rearrangement joins TRBV27 to TRBJ2-5; no definite D call. The CDR3 spans 13 residues. Germline V gene data show CDR1 as MNHEY and CDR2 as SMNVEV (reference sequence). Trimming stripped 4 bases from V and 5 bases from J, with 11 bases between. The DNA for the CDR3 is TGTGCCAGCAGTTATGGGGTCAGGGAGACCCAGTACTTC. It specifies CASSYGVRETQYF.

The chain has TRBV3-1 (or the pseudogene TRBV3-2) and TRBJ1-2, with 7 bases aligning to TRBD1. V dropped 6 bases and J dropped 7; count of bases not matched to a gene: 8. This CDR3 is built from 13 residues. Germline CDR1 reads LGHDT; CDR2 reads YNNKEL (reference sequence). The CDR3 is CASSRATGPGYTF. CDR3 nucleotides: TGTGCCAGCAGTCGAGCGACAGGGCCTGGCTACACCTTC.

The V gene is TRBV9, the J gene TRBJ2-2; D is possibly TRBD2 (5 bases). The length of the CDR3 is 17 residues. The germline V gene encodes CDR1 SGDLS and CDR2 YYNGEE. V was cut by 1 base and J by 6 bases, with 19 bases left in between. DNA of the CDR3: TGTGCCAGCAGCGTAAGAGGGCAGTCCGTGATGTCCGGGGAGCTGTTTTTT. As protein: CASSVRGQSVMSGELFF.

This chain uses TRBV7-2 with TRBJ2-3, with 11 bases fitting TRBD2. With 4 bases clipped from V and 5 bases from J, the junction kept 2 bases outside the gene matches. Germline V gene sequence: CDR1 SGHTA, CDR2 FQGNSA. The CDR3 covers 14 residues. DNA of the CDR3: TGTGCCAGCAGCTGGGGGACTAGCGGAGATACGCAGTATTTT. Its protein is CASSWGTSGDTQYF.

This chain joins TRBV7-8 and TRBJ1-1, with TRBD1 matching over 8 bases. This CDR3 comprises 16 residues. V lost 1 base and J lost 2; bases outside the gene matches: 6. Germline assignment: CDR1 SGHVS and CDR2 FQNEAQ. The CDR3 DNA reads as TGTGCCAGCAGCTTAGGGACAGGGTTGTTTAACACTGAAGCTTTCTTT. Its translation is CASSLGTGLFNTEAFF.

V is TRBV9 and J is TRBJ2-7, with 7 positions matching TRBD2. The CDR3 totals 14 residues. Germline CDR1 reads SGDLS; CDR2 reads YYNGEE. With 4 bases clipped from V and 6 bases from J, the junction kept 10 bases outside the gene matches. The CDR3: CASSPRTSSGEQYF. The CDR3 DNA reads TGTGCCAGCAGCCCCCGGACTAGTTCAGGCGAGCAGTACTTC.

The rearrangement joins TRBV7-3 to TRBJ2-7, with 7 bases matching TRBD2. The CDR3 totals 13 residues. CDR1 is SGHTA, CDR2 FQGTGA, per germline. The J segment lost 11 bases and the V segment lost 0 bases, leaving 7 bases of the junction unmatched. The CDR3: CASSLTTGGGKYF. CDR3 nucleotides: TGTGCCAGCAGCTTAACGACCGGGGGAGGGAAGTACTTC.

The chain is built from TRBV21-1 and TRBJ2-7; TRBD2 reflects the table's D call only, with no check against the DNA. TRBV21-1 is a documented pseudogene. The CDR3 runs 15 residues. CDR3 sequence reads: CASSKAREGSYEQYF. In nucleotides, the CDR3 is TGTGCCAGCAGCAAAGCGCGAGAGGGATCCTACGAGCAGTACTTC.

Here the CDR3 DNA reads TGTGCAACCCAGGGGAGGGAACGGTCCTATAATTCACCCCTCCACTTT. Translating it yields CATQGRERSYNSPLHF. The gene calls are TRBV3-1 (or the pseudogene TRBV3-2) and TRBJ1-6; possibly TRBD1 for D (6 bases). Germline CDR1 reads LGHDT; CDR2 reads YNNKEL (reference sequence). This CDR3 spans 16 amino acids.

The J gene is TRBJ2-1, the V gene TRBV6-2 or TRBV6-3, with 9 bases fitting TRBD2. This CDR3 is 16 amino acids long. V was pared by 6 bases and J by 7 bases, with 13 bases of the junction left unmatched. Germline V CDR1 and CDR2: MNHEY, SVGEGT. The CDR3 here is CASSFTAGGLRNEQFF. Written as DNA, the CDR3 is TGTGCCAGCAGCTTTACTGCGGGAGGGCTACGAAATGAGCAGTTCTTC.

V usage is TRBV7-2 and J usage is TRBJ1-4; 8 bases are a match to TRBD1. Looked up from germline, CDR1 is SGHTA and CDR2 is FQGNSA. V lost 1 base to trimming and J lost 4 bases; unmatched junction nucleotides: 8. The CDR3 contains 17 residues. CDR3 DNA sequence: TGTGCCAGCAGCTTAGGGACAGGGCTTGCCGTTAATGAAAAACTGTTTTTT. It encodes CASSLGTGLAVNEKLFF. Drawing the rest from reference TRBV7-2 and TRBJ1-4, the complete variable domain is GAGVSQSPSNKVTEKGKDVELRCDPISGHTALYWYRQSLGQGLEFLIYFQGNSAPDKSGLPSDRFSAERTGGSVSTLTIQRTQQEDSAVYLCASSLGTGLAVNEKLFFGSGTQLSVL.

This clone was counted once. The chain is built from TRBV14 and TRBJ2-7; the D gene is possibly TRBD2 (6 bases). V gave up 4 bases and J gave up 3 bases, with 16 bases separating them. The CDR3 length is 15 residues. Germline V gives CDR1 SGHDN, CDR2 FVKESK. CDR3 in amino acids: CASSRGDGGNYEQYF. CDR3 DNA sequence: TGTGCCAGCAGCCGTGGGGACGGCGGGAACTACGAGCAGTACTTC.

This chain connects TRBV29-1 to TRBJ2-7; 9 bases map to TRBD1. This CDR3 comprises 14 residues. Trimming took 6 bases from V and 6 from J; bases not matched to a gene: 12. Per the germline V gene, CDR1 is SQVTM and CDR2 is ANQGSEA. As DNA, the CDR3 is TGCAGCGTCGGCCCGGGACAGGGTTTCTCCGAGCAGTACTTC. Its protein is CSVGPGQGFSEQYF.

The chain combines TRBV3-1 (or the pseudogene TRBV3-2) with TRBJ2-7; the D is unclear. This CDR3 is built from 12 residues. The germline V and J ends were trimmed by 4 bases and 4 bases, with 8 bases remaining between them. Germline V CDR1 and CDR2: LGHDT, YNNKEL (reference sequence). The DNA for the CDR3 is TGTGCCAGCAGCCCTTTTCCGTACGAGCAGTACTTC. The encoded protein is CASSPFPYEQYF.